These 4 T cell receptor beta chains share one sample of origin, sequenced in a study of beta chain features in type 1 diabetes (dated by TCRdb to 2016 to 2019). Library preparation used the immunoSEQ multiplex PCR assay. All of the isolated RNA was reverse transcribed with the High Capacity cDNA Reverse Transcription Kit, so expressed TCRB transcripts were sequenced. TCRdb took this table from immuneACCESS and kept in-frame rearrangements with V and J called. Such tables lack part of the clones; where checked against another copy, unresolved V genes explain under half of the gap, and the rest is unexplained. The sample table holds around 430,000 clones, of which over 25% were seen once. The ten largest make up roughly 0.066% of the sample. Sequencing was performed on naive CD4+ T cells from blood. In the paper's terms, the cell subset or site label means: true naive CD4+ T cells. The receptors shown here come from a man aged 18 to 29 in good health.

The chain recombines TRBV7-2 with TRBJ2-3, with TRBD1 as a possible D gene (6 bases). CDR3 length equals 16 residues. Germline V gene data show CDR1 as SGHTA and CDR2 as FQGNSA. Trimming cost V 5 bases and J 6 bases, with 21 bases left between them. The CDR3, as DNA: TGTGCCAGCAGCCCGACCCGGGGCCAGAGGGGGGATACGCAGTATTTT. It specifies CASSPTRGQRGDTQYF.

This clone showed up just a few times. The CDR3 sequence is CASSELTRPYEQYF. The CDR3 DNA reads TGTGCCAGCAGTGAATTGACTCGACCCTACGAGCAGTACTTC. V gene TRBV25-1 combines with J gene TRBJ2-7; D is unclear. V lost 1 base and J 2 bases, leaving 9 bases between the germline ends. Germline loops: CDR1 MGHDK, CDR2 SYGVNS. The CDR3 spans 14 residues.

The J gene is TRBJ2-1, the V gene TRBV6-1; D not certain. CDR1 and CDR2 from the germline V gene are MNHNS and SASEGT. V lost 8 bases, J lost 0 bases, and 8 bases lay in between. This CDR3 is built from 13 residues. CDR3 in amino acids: CASEASSYNEQFF. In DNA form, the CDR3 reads TGTGCCAGCGAAGCTAGCTCCTACAATGAGCAGTTCTTC.

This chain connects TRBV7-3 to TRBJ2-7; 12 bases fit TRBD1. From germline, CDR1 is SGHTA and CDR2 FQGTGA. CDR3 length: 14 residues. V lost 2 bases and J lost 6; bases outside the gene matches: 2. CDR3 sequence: CASSLGTGGAEQYF. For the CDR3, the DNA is TGTGCCAGCAGCTTAGGGACAGGGGGCGCCGAGCAGTACTTC.